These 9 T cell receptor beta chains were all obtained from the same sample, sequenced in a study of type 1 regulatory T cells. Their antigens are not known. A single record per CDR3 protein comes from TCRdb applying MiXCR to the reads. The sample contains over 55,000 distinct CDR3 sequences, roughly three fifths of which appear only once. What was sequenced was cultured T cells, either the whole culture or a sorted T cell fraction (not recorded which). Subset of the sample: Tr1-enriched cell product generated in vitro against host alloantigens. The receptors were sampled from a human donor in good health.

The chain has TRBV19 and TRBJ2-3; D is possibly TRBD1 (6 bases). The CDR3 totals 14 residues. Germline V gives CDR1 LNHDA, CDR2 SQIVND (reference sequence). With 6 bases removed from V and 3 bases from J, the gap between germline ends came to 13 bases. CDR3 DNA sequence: TGTGCCAGTAGGGTACAGGGAAATACAGATACGCAGTATTTT. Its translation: CASRVQGNTDTQYF.

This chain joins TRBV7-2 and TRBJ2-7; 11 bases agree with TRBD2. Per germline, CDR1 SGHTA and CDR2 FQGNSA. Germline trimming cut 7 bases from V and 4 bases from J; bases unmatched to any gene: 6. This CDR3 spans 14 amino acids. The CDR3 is CASTRTSGPYEQYF. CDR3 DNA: TGTGCCAGCACGCGGACTAGCGGGCCGTACGAGCAGTACTTC.

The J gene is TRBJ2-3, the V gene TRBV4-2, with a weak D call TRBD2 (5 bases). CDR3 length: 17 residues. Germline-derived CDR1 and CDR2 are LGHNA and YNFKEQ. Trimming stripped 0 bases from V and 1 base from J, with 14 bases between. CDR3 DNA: TGTGCCAGCAGCCAAGATTATAGAGGGAGAGGCACAGATACGCAGTATTTT. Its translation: CASSQDYRGRGTDTQYF.

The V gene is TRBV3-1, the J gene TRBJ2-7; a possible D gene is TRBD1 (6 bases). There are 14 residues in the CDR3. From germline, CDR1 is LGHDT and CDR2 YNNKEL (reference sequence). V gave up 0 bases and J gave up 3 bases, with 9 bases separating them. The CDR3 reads CASSQDRGGYEQYF. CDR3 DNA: TGTGCCAGCAGCCAAGACCGAGGGGGCTACGAGCAGTACTTC.

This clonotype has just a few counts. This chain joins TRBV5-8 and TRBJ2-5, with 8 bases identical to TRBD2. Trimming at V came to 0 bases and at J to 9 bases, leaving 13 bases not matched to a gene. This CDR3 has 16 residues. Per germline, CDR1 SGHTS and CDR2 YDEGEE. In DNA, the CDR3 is TGTGCCAGCAGCTTGGGCCGGACTAGCCGGGTTCATCCCCAGTACTTC. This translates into CASSLGRTSRVHPQYF.

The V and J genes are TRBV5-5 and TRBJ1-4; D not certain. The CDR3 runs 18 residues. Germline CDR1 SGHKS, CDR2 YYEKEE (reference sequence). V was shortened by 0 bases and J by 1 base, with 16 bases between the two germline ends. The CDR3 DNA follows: TGTGCCAGCAGCTTGGCTACCCATCGAGGGAGAACTAATGAAAAACTGTTTTTT. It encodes CASSLATHRGRTNEKLFF.

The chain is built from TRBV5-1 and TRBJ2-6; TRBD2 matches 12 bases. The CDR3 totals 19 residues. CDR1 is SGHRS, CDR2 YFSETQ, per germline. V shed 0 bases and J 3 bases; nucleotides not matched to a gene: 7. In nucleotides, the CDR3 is TGCGCCAGCAGCTTGGTTGGACTAGCGGGATTAGGTGGGGCCAACGTCCTGACTTTC. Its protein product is CASSLVGLAGLGGANVLTF.

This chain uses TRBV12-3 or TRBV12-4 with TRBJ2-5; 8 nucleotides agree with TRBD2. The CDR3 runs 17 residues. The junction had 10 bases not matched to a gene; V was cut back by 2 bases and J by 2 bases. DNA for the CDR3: TGTGCCAGCAGTTTAAATCGGCTAGCGGGTACACAAGAGACCCAGTACTTC. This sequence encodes CASSLNRLAGTQETQYF.

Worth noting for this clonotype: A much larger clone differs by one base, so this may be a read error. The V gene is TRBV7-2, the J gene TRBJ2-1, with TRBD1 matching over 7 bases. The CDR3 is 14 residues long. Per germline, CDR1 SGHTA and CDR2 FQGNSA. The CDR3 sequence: CAGRRDRRSNEQFF. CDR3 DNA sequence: TGTGCCGGCAGACGGGACAGACGCTCTAATGAGCAGTTCTTC.